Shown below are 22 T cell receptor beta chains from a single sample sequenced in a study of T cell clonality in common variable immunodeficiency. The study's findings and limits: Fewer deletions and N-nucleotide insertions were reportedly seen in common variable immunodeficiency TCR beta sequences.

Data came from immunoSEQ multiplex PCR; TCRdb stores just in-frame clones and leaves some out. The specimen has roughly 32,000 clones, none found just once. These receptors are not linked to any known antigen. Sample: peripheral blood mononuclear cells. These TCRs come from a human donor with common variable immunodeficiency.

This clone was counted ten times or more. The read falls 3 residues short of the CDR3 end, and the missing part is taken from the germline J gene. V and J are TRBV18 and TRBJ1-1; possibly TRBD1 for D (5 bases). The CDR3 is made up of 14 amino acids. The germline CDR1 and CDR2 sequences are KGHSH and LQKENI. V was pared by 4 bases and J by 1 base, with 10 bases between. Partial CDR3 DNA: TGTGCCAGCTCACAGGCCCAGGGGAACACTGAA. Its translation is CASSQAQGNTE. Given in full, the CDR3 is CASSQAQGNTEAFF.

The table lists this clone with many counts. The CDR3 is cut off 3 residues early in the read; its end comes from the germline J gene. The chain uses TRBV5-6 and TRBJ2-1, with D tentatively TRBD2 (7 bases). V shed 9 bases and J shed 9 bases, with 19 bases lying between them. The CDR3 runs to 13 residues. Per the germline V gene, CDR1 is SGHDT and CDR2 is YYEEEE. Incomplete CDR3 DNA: TGTGCCACCATAGGGCGGGGGCCTACTGAG. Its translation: CATIGRGPTE. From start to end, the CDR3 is CATIGRGPTEQFF.

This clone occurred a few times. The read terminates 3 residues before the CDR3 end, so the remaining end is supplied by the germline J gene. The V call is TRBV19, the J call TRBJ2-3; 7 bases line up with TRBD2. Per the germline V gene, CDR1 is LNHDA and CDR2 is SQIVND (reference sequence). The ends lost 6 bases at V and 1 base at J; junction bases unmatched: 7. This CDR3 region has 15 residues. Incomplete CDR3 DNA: TGTGCCAGTAGCCCTCGCGGGAGTGGCACAGATACG. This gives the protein CASSPRGSGTDT. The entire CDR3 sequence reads CASSPRGSGTDTQYF.

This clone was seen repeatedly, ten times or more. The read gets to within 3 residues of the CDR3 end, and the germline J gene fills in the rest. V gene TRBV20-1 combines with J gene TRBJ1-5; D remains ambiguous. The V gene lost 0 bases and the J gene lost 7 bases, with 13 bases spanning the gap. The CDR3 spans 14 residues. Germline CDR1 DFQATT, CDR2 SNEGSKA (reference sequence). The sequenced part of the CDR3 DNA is TGCAGTGCTAGAGATATCCGCAGGCCCCAGCCC. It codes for CSARDIRRPQP. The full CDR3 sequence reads CSARDIRRPQPQHF.

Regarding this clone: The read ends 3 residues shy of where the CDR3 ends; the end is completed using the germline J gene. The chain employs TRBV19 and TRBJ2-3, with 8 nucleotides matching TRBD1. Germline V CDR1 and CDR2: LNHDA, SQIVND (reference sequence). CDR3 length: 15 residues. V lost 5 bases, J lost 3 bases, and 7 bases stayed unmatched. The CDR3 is CASSGYRGTTDTQYF. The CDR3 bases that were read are TGTGCCAGTAGTGGGTACAGGGGGACGACAGATACG.

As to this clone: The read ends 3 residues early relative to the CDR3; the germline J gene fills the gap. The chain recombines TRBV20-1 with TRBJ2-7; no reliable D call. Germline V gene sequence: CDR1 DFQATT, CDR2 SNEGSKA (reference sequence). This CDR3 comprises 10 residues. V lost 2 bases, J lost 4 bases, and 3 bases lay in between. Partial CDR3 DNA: TGCAGTGCTAGATCGTACGAG. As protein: CSARSYE. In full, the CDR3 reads CSARSYEQYF.

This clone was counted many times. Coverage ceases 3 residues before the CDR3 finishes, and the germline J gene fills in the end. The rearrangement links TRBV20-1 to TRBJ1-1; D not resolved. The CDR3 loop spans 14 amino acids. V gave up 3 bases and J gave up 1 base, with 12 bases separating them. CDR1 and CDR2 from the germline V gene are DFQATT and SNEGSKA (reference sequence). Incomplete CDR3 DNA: TGCAGTGCTAGTTGGGCCGGTGGGAACACTGAA. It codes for CSASWAGGNTE. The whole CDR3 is CSASWAGGNTEAFF.

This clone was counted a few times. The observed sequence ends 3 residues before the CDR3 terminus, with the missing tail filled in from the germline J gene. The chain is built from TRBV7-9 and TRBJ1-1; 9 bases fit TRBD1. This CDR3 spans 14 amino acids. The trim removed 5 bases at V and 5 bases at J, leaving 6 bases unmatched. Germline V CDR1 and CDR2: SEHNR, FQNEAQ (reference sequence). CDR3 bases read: TGTGCCAGCAGCGACAGGGGGAGAGGGACTGAA. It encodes CASSDRGRGTE. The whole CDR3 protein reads CASSDRGRGTEAFF. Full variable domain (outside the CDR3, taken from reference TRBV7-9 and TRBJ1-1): DTGVSQNPRHKITKRGQNVTFRCDPISEHNRLYWYRQTLGQGPEFLTYFQNEAQLEKSRLLSDRFSAERPKGSFSTLEIQRTEQGDSAMYLCASSDRGRGTEAFFGQGTRLTVV.

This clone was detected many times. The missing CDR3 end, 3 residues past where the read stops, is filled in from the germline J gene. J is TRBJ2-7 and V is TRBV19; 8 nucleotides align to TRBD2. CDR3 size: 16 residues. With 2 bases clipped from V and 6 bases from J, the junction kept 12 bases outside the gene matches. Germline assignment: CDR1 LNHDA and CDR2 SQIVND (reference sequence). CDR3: CASSIMIGTSTSEQYF. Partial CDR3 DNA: TGTGCCAGTAGTATAATGATCGGGACTAGTACGAGCGAG.

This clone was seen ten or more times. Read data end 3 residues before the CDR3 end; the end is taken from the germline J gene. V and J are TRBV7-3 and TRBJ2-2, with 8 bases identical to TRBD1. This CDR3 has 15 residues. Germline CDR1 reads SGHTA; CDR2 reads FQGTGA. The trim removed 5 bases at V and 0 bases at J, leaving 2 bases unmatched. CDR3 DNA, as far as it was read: TGTGCCAGCAGCCCGGGACAGGCGAACACCGGGGAG. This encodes CASSPGQANTGE. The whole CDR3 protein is CASSPGQANTGELFF.

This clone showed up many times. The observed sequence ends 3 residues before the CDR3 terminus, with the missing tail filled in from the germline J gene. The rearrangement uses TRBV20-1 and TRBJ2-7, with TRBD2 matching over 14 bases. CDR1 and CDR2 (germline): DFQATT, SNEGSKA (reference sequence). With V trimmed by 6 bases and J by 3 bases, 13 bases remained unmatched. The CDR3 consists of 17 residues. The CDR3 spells CSALSPGLAGDGYEQYF. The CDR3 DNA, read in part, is TGCAGTGCACTTAGCCCGGGACTAGCGGGAGATGGCTACGAG.

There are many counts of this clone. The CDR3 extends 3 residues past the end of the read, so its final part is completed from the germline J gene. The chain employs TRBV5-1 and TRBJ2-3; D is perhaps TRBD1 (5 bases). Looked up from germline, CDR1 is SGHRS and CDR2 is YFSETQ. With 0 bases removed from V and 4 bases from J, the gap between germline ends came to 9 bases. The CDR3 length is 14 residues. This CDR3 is CASSLGQKADTQYF. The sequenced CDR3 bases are TGCGCCAGCAGCTTGGGACAGAAAGCAGATACG.

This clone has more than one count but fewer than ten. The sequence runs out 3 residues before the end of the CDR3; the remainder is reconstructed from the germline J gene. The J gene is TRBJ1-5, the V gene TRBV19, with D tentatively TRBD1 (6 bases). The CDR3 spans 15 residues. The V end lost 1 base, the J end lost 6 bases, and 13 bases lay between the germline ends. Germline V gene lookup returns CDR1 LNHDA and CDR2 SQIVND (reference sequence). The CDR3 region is CASSIGGGNRQPQHF. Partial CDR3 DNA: TGTGCCAGTAGTATAGGAGGGGGAAATCGTCAGCCC.

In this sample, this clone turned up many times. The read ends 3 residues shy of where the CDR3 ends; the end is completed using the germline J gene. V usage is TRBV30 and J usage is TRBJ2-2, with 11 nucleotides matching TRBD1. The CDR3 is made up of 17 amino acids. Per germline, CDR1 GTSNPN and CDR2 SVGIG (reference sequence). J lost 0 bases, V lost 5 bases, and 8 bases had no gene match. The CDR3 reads CAWLGTGGGTNTGELFF. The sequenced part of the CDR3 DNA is TGTGCCTGGCTCGGGACAGGGGGAGGGACGAACACCGGGGAG.

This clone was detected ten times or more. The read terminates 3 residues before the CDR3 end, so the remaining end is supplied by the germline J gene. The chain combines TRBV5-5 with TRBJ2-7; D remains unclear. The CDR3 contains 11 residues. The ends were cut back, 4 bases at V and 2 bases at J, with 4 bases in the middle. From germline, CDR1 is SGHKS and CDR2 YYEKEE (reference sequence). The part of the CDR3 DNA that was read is TGTGCCAGCAGCATCACCTACGAG. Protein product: CASSITYE. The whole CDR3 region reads CASSITYEQYF.

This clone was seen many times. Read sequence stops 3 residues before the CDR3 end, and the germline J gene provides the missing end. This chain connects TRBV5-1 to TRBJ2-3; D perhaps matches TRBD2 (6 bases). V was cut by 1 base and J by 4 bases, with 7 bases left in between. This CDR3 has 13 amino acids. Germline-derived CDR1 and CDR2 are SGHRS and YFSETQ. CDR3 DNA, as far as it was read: TGCGCCAGCAGCTTGACTAGCCCAGATACG. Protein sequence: CASSLTSPDT. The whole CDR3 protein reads CASSLTSPDTQYF. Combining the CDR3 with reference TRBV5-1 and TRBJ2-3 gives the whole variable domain KAGVTQTPRYLIKTRGQQVTLSCSPISGHRSVSWYQQTPGQGLQFLFEYFSETQRNKGNFPGRFSGRQFSNSRSEMNVSTLELGDSALYLCASSLTSPDTQYFGPGTRLTVL.

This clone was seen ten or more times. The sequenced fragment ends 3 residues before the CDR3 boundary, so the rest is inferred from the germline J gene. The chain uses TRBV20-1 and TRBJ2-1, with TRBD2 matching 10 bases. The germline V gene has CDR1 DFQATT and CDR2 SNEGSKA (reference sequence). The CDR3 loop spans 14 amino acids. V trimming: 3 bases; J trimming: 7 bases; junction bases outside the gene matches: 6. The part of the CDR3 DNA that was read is TGCAGTGCTAGTCACAGCGGGAGGGATAATGAG. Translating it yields CSASHSGRDNE. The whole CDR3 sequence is CSASHSGRDNEQFF.

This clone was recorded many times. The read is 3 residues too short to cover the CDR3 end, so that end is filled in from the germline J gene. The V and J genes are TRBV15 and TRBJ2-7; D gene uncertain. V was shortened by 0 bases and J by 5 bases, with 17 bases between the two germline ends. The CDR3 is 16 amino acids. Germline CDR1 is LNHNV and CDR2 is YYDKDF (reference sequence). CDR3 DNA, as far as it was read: TGTGCCACCAGCAGAGAGCGGTTCCCATTTCGGGACGAG. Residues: CATSRERFPFRDE. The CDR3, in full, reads CATSRERFPFRDEQYF. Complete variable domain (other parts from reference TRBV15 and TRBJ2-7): DAMVIQNPRYQVTQFGKPVTLSCSQTLNHNVMYWYQQKSSQAPKLLFHYYDKDFNNEADTPDNFQSRRPNTSFCFLDIRSPGLGDTAMYLCATSRERFPFRDEQYFGPGTRLTVT.

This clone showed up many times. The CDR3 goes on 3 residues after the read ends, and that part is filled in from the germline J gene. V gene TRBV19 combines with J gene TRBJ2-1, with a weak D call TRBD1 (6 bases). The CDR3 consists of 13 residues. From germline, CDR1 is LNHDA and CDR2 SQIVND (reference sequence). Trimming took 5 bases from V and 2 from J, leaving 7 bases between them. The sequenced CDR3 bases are TGTGCCAGTAGTGAGGGGGCCTACAATGAG. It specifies CASSEGAYNE. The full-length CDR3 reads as CASSEGAYNEQFF.

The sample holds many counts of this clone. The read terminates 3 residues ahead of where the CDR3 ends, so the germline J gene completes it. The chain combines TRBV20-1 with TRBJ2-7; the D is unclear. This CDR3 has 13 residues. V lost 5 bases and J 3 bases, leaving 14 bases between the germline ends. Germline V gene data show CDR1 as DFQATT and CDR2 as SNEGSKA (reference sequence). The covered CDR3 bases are TGCAGTGCTTCCCCCACGAGAGGCTACGAG. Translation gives CSASPTRGYE. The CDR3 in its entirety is CSASPTRGYEQYF.

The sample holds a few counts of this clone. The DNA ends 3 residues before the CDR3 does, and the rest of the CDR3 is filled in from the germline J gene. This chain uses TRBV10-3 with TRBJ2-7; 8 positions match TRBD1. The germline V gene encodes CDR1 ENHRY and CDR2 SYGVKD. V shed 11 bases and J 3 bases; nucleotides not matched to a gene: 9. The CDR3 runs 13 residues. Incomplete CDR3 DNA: TGTGCCGGGTCCGGGACAGGTCTCTACGAG. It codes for CAGSGTGLYE. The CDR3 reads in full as CAGSGTGLYEQYF.

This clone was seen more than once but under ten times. Here the CDR3 reads CASTTIHLREDTDTQYF. CDR3 bases read: TGTGCCAGCACCACGATCCATCTGCGGGAGGACACAGATACG. The gene calls are TRBV6-2 or TRBV6-3 and TRBJ2-3, with TRBD2 identical over 8 bases. The read comes to an end 3 residues before the CDR3 does, leaving the germline J gene to fill in the end. Unmatched junction bases numbered 14, after V lost 7 bases and J lost 2 bases. The germline gives CDR1 MNHEY, CDR2 SVGEGT. This CDR3 is built from 17 residues.